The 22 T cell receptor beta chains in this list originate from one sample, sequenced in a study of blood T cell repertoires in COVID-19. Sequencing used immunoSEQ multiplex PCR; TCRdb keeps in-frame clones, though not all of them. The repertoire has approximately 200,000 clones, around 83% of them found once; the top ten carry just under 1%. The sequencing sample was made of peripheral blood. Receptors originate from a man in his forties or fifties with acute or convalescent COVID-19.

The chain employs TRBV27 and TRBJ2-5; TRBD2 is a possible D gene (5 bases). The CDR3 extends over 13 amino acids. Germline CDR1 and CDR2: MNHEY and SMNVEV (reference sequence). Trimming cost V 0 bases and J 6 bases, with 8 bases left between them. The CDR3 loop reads CASSLSDGKTQYF. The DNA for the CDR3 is TGTGCCAGCAGTTTATCGGACGGGAAGACCCAGTACTTC.

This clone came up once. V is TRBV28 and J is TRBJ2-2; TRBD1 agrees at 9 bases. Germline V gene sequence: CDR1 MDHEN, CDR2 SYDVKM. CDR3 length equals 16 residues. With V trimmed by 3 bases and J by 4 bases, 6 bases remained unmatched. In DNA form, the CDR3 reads TGTGCCAGCAGTTTGCCAACAGGGGGCGTCACCGGGGAGCTGTTTTTT. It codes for CASSLPTGGVTGELFF.

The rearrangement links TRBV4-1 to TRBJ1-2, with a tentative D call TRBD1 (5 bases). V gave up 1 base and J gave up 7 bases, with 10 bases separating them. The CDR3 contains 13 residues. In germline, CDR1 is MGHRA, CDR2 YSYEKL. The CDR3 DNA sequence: TGCGCCAGCAGCCAAGGATCAGGGTTTGGCTACACCTTC. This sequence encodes CASSQGSGFGYTF.

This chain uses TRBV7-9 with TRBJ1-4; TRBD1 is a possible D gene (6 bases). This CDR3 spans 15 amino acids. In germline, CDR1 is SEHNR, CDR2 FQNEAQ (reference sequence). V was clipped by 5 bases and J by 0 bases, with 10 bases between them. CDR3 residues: CASSVAGATNEKLFF. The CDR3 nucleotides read TGTGCCAGCAGCGTTGCAGGGGCAACTAATGAAAAACTGTTTTTT.

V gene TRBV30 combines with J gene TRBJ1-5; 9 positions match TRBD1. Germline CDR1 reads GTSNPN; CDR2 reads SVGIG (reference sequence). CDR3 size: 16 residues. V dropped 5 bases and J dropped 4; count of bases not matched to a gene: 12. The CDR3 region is CAWGDREGWENQPQHF. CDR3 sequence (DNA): TGTGCCTGGGGGGACAGGGAGGGTTGGGAAAATCAGCCCCAGCATTTT.

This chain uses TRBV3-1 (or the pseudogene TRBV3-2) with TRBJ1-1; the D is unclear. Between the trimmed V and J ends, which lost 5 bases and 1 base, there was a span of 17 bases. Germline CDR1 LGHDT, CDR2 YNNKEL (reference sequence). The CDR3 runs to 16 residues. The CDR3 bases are TGTGCCAGCAGCTACGACCCCCAGGTAGGGAACACTGAAGCTTTCTTT. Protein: CASSYDPQVGNTEAFF.

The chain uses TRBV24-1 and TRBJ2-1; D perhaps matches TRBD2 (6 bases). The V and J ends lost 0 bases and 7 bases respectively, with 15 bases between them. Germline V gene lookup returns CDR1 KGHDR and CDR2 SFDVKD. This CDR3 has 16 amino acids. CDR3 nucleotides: TGTGCCACCAGTGATTTGGAGCAATTTGGGGGGAATGAGCAGTTCTTC. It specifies CATSDLEQFGGNEQFF.

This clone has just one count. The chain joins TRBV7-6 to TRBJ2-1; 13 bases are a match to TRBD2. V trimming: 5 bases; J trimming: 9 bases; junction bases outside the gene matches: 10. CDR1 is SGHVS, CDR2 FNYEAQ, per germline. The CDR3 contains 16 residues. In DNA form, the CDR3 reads TGTGCCAGCAGCCTAGGACTAGCGGGGGCCCAGGGTGAGCAGTTCTTC. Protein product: CASSLGLAGAQGEQFF. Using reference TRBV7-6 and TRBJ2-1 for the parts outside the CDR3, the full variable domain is GAGVSQSPRYKVTKRGQDVALRCDPISGHVSLYWYRQALGQGPEFLTYFNYEAQQDKSGLPNDRFSAERPEGSISTLTIQRTEQRDSAMYRCASSLGLAGAQGEQFFGPGTRLTVL.

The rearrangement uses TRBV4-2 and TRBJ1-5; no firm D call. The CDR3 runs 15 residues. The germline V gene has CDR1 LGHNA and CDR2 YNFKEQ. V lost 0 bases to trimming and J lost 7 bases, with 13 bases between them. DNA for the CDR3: TGTGCCAGCAGCCAAGAAGAGGCGCCCCGACAGCCCCAGCATTTT. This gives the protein CASSQEEAPRQPQHF.

CDR3 residues: CASSLFAGLAEINEQFF. The CDR3 coding sequence is TGTGCCAGCAGCTTATTCGCGGGACTAGCGGAGATAAATGAGCAGTTCTTC. The chain recombines TRBV7-8 with TRBJ2-1; the match to TRBD2 covers 11 bases. CDR1 and CDR2 (germline): SGHVS, FQNEAQ. Germline trimming cut 2 bases from V and 7 bases from J; bases unmatched to any gene: 10. The length of the CDR3 is 17 residues.

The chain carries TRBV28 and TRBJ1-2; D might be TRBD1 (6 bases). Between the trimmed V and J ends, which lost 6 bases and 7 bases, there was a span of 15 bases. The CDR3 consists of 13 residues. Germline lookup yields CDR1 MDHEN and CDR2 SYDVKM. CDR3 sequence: CASSSLSQGGYTF. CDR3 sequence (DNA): TGTGCCAGCAGCTCCTTGTCACAGGGTGGCTACACCTTC.

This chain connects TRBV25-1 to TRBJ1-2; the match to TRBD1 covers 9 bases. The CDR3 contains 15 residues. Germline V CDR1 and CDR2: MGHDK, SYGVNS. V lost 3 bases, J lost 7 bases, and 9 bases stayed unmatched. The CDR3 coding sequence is TGTGCCAGCAGTGATGGGGACAGGGTCCTGGGTGGCTACACCTTC. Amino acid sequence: CASSDGDRVLGGYTF.

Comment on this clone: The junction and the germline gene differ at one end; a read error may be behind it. The CDR3 DNA reads as TGTGCCAGCAGGGAAGGGACAACCATATATTTT. Protein: CASREGTTIYF. The genes are TRBV6-1 and TRBJ1-3; D is possibly TRBD1 (6 bases). The CDR3 spans 11 residues. Germline-derived CDR1 and CDR2 are MNHNS and SASEGT.

The CDR3 DNA is TGTGCCAGCAGCTGGGGACAGATTCAGGAGACCCAGTACTTC. Its translation: CASSWGQIQETQYF. J is TRBJ2-5 and V is TRBV5-8, with 7 bases lining up with TRBD1. The CDR3 is 14 residues long. Germline CDR1 and CDR2: SGHTS and YDEGEE. V shed 3 bases, J shed 5 bases, and the junction held 7 bases outside the gene matches.

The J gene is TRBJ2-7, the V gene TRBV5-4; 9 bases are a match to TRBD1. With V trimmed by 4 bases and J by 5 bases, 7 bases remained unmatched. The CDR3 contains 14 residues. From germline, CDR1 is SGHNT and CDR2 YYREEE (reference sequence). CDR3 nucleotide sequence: TGTGCCAGCAGCGGCGGACAGGGGAGGAACGAGCAGTACTTC. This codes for CASSGGQGRNEQYF.

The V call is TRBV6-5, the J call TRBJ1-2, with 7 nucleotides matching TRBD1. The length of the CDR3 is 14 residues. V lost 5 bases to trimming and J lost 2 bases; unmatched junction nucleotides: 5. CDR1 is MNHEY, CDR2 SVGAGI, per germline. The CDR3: CASSRQGENYGYTF. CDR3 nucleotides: TGTGCCAGCAGTCGGCAGGGGGAGAACTATGGCTACACCTTC.

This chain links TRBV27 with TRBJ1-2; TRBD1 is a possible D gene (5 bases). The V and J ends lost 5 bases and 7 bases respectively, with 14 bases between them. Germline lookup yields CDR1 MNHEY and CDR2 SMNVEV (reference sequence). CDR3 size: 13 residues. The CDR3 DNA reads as TGTGCCAGCAGTCCCTCCGGGGGGTTTGGCTACACCTTC. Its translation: CASSPSGGFGYTF.

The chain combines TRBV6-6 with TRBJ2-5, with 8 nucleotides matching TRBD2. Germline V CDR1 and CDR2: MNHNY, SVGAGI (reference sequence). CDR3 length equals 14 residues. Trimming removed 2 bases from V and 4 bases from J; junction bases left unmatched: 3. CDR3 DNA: TGTGCCAGCAGTTACCTACGGGGGGGAGAGACCCAGTACTTC. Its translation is CASSYLRGGETQYF.

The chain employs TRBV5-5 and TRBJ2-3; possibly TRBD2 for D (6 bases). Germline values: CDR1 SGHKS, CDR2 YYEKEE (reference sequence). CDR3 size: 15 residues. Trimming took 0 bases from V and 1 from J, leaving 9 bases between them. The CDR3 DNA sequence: TGTGCCAGCAGCTTGGGGAGGGTGGGCACAGATACGCAGTATTTT. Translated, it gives CASSLGRVGTDTQYF. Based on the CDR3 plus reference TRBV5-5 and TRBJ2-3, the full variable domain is DAGVTQSPTHLIKTRGQQVTLRCSPISGHKSVSWYQQVLGQGPQFIFQYYEKEERGRGNFPDRFSARQFPNYSSELNVNALLLGDSALYLCASSLGRVGTDTQYFGPGTRLTVL.

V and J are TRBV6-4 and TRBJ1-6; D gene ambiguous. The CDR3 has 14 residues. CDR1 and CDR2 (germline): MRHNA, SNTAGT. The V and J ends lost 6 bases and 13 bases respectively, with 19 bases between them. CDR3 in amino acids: CASRADVGVGPLHF. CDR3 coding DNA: TGTGCCAGCAGGGCGGACGTCGGGGTGGGGCCCCTCCACTTT.

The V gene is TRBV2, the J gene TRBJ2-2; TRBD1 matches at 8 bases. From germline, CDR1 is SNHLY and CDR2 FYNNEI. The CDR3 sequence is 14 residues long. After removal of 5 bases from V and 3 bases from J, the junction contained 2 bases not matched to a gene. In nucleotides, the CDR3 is TGTGCCAGCAGTCAGACAGGGGACACCGGGGAGCTGTTTTTT. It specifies CASSQTGDTGELFF.

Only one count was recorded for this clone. CDR3 residues: CASSIRQRRLNTEAFF. CDR3 nucleotides: TGCGCCAGCAGCATACGACAGAGAAGATTGAACACTGAAGCTTTCTTT. J is TRBJ1-1 and V is TRBV5-1, with D possibly being TRBD1 (5 bases). Germline V lookup: CDR1 SGHRS, CDR2 YFSETQ. The ends were cut back, 4 bases at V and 0 bases at J, with 16 bases in the middle. The CDR3 consists of 16 residues.